The 26 T cell receptor beta chains below were found in one sample sequenced in a study of vaccination effects on CD4 cells after COVID-19. Prior to sequencing, the ViraFEST assay stimulated PBMC with viral peptide pools, which expanded the antigen-specific CD4+ T cells. Researchers isolated CD4+ T cells once roughly nine days of culture had elapsed. SARS-CoV-2 infected the person between March and December 2020, as confirmed by PCR. What these receptors recognize is not known. Produced via immunoSEQ multiplex PCR; TCRdb's table is partial and in-frame only. The repertoire holds roughly 45,000 clones, with about 75% as singletons. The sample here was CD4+ T cells from PBMCs cultured with a peptide pool, taken before COVID-19 vaccination. The receptors were gathered from a human donor who had a prior SARS-CoV-2 infection.

The chain recombines TRBV3-1 (or the pseudogene TRBV3-2) with TRBJ2-7, with D perhaps TRBD2 (5 bases). Trimming left V 3 bases short and J 1 base short, with 7 bases between. The CDR3 runs to 13 residues. CDR1 and CDR2 (germline): LGHDT, YNNKEL (reference sequence). For the CDR3, the DNA is TGTGCCAGCAGCCACGGGAATTCCTACGAGCAGTACTTC. This codes for CASSHGNSYEQYF.

The V and J genes are TRBV10-3 and TRBJ2-2; D call uncertain. The germline V gene encodes CDR1 ENHRY and CDR2 SYGVKD. The V and J ends lost 4 bases and 8 bases respectively, with 14 bases between them. The CDR3 has 14 residues. The chain's CDR3 is CAISAYTTQGELFF. CDR3 nucleotides: TGTGCCATCAGTGCCTACACGACCCAAGGGGAGCTGTTTTTT.

The chain uses TRBV6-5 and TRBJ2-7; TRBD1 matches at 10 bases. V was clipped by 1 base and J by 3 bases; unmatched bases: 6. Germline assignment: CDR1 MNHEY and CDR2 SVGAGI. The CDR3 sequence is 16 residues long. Here the CDR3 reads CASSYLPGQGSYEQYF. The CDR3 DNA reads TGTGCCAGCAGTTACTTACCGGGACAGGGGAGCTACGAGCAGTACTTC.

The V call is TRBV9, the J call TRBJ2-5; 10 nucleotides line up with TRBD2. The CDR3 is 16 amino acids. CDR1 SGDLS and CDR2 YYNGEE come from the germline V gene. The V gene end was trimmed by 4 bases and the J gene end by 4 bases; junction bases not matched to a gene: 10. DNA for the CDR3: TGTGCCAGCAGCCAACACTCTAGCGGGAGCGTAGAGACCCAGTACTTC. Protein sequence: CASSQHSSGSVETQYF.

The V call is TRBV7-3, the J call TRBJ2-2; TRBD2 agrees at 12 bases. There are 15 residues in the CDR3. J gave up 6 bases and V 5 bases, and 4 bases lay outside the gene matches. Germline V gene data show CDR1 as SGHTA and CDR2 as FQGTGA. For the CDR3, the DNA is TGTGCCAGCAGCCCTAGCGGGGGGGCCGCCGGGGAGCTGTTTTTT. This encodes CASSPSGGAAGELFF.

This chain joins TRBV19 and TRBJ1-2; tentative D call: TRBD1 (5 bases). Germline CDR1 reads LNHDA; CDR2 reads SQIVND (reference sequence). The CDR3 loop spans 16 amino acids. V gave up 3 bases and J gave up 2 bases, with 16 bases separating them. For the CDR3, the DNA is TGTGCCAGTAGTATGGGGGTCGGGGGACGGAACTATGGCTACACCTTC. It codes for CASSMGVGGRNYGYTF.

This clone is deemed medium-sized. The V and J genes are TRBV6-2 or TRBV6-3 and TRBJ2-1; TRBD2 matches 7 bases. This CDR3 region has 14 residues. Germline loops: CDR1 MNHEY, CDR2 SVGEGT. Germline trimming cut 1 base from V and 10 bases from J; bases unmatched to any gene: 7. This CDR3 is CASSYWLGEGEQFF. The DNA for the CDR3 is TGTGCCAGCAGTTACTGGTTAGGGGAGGGAGAGCAGTTCTTC.

The chain is built from TRBV4-1 and TRBJ1-5; 11 nucleotides align to TRBD1. After removal of 4 bases from V and 2 bases from J, the junction contained 7 bases not matched to a gene. Germline CDR1 reads MGHRA; CDR2 reads YSYEKL. This CDR3 spans 17 amino acids. The CDR3 loop is CASSRGQGAYGNQPQHF. For the CDR3, the DNA is TGCGCCAGCAGCCGAGGACAGGGGGCATACGGCAATCAGCCCCAGCATTTT.

V and J are TRBV5-5 and TRBJ2-3; 7 nucleotides line up with TRBD1. Trimming cost V 4 bases and J 1 base; bases outside gene matches: 3. This CDR3 is built from 14 residues. Germline V gives CDR1 SGHKS, CDR2 YYEKEE (reference sequence). CDR3 in DNA: TGTGCCAGCAGCCGGGACAGAGGCACAGATACGCAGTATTTT. Its translation: CASSRDRGTDTQYF.

The chain combines TRBV24-1 with TRBJ1-1; 11 nucleotides line up with TRBD1. CDR3 length equals 14 residues. CDR1 and CDR2 from the germline V gene are KGHDR and SFDVKD. V shed 7 bases, J shed 2 bases, and the junction held 2 bases outside the gene matches. The CDR3 spells CATRGTGGNTEAFF. The CDR3 region has the DNA TGTGCCACCAGGGGGACAGGGGGTAACACTGAAGCTTTCTTT.

This chain connects TRBV6-2 or TRBV6-3 to TRBJ2-1; tentative D call: TRBD2 (6 bases). Trimming took 5 bases from V and 2 from J, leaving 10 bases between them. The CDR3 runs 14 residues. CDR1 and CDR2 (germline): MNHEY, SVGEGT. CDR3 in DNA: TGTGCCAGCAGTCAGGACTACACCTACAATGAGCAGTTCTTC. Its translation: CASSQDYTYNEQFF.

This clone was found a few times. The chain joins TRBV19 to TRBJ1-5; D may be TRBD1 (5 bases). With 6 bases removed from V and 2 bases from J, the gap between germline ends came to 8 bases. The CDR3 has 13 amino acids. Germline CDR1 LNHDA, CDR2 SQIVND (reference sequence). The CDR3 DNA is TGTGCCAGTAGCGGGACCCGCAATCAGCCCCAGCATTTT. Amino acids: CASSGTRNQPQHF.

The V call is TRBV5-4, the J call TRBJ2-5; 8 nucleotides align to TRBD2. This CDR3 contains 14 residues. Per germline, CDR1 SGHNT and CDR2 YYREEE (reference sequence). J gave up 3 bases and V 4 bases, and 5 bases lay outside the gene matches. CDR3 nucleotides: TGTGCCAGCAGCCAAGGCGGGGGGAAAGAGACCCAGTACTTC. It codes for CASSQGGGKETQYF.

This chain joins TRBV9 and TRBJ2-1; no reliable D call. The germline gives CDR1 SGDLS, CDR2 YYNGEE. The germline V and J ends were trimmed by 4 bases and 9 bases, with 20 bases remaining between them. This CDR3 is built from 15 residues. Here the CDR3 reads CASSLTGFSSSEQFF. DNA for the CDR3: TGTGCCAGCAGCCTGACCGGGTTCAGCTCCAGTGAGCAGTTCTTC. The full variable domain, in which reference TRBV9 and TRBJ2-1 provide the parts outside the CDR3, is DSGVTQTPKHLITATGQRVTLRCSPRSGDLSVYWYQQSLDQGLQFLIQYYNGEERAKGNILERFSAQQFPDLHSELNLSSLELGDSALYFCASSLTGFSSSEQFFGPGTRLTVL.

This chain connects TRBV4-3 to TRBJ1-4; D is unresolved. From germline, CDR1 is LGHNA and CDR2 YSLEER. V lost 2 bases, J lost 0 bases, and 7 bases lay in between. The CDR3 length is 15 residues. The CDR3 DNA reads TGCGCCAGCAGCCAACGGATTGCAACTAATGAAAAACTGTTTTTT. This encodes CASSQRIATNEKLFF.

V is TRBV3-1 (or the pseudogene TRBV3-2) and J is TRBJ2-5; 10 nucleotides agree with TRBD1. CDR3 size: 15 residues. V gave up 2 bases and J gave up 2 bases; unmatched junction bases: 2. The germline gives CDR1 LGHDT, CDR2 YNNKEL (reference sequence). DNA for the CDR3: TGTGCCAGCAGCCAACCGGGACAGGGGCAAGAGACCCAGTACTTC. Amino acid sequence: CASSQPGQGQETQYF.

The V call is TRBV11-2, the J call TRBJ1-2; TRBD1 agrees at 9 bases. CDR1 is SGHAT, CDR2 FQNNGV, per germline. V dropped 0 bases and J dropped 4; count of bases not matched to a gene: 6. The CDR3 sequence is 16 residues long. CDR3 DNA sequence: TGTGCCAGCAGCTTAGACTCCGGGACAGGGATCTATGGCTACACCTTC. Translation gives CASSLDSGTGIYGYTF.

This chain connects TRBV7-9 to TRBJ2-7; 7 bases fit TRBD2. V shed 5 bases and J 3 bases; nucleotides not matched to a gene: 7. The germline CDR1 and CDR2 sequences are SEHNR and FQNEAQ (reference sequence). The CDR3 length is 14 residues. The CDR3 nucleotides are TGTGCCAGCAGCCAGACGACTAGCAGCTACGAGCAGTACTTC. Protein sequence: CASSQTTSSYEQYF.

The gene calls are TRBV6-5 and TRBJ1-2, with 8 bases matching TRBD1. In germline, CDR1 is MNHEY, CDR2 SVGAGI. The CDR3 extends over 14 amino acids. V gave up 2 bases and J gave up 7 bases; unmatched junction bases: 6. The CDR3 DNA reads as TGTGCCAGCAGTTACGGACAGGGAAACGGTGGCTACACCTTC. Its protein is CASSYGQGNGGYTF.

This rearrangement joins TRBV23-1 to TRBJ2-3; D call uncertain. TRBV23-1 is reported as an ORF; its role is uncertain. This CDR3 comprises 16 residues. Trimming cost V 3 bases and J 2 bases, with 15 bases left between them. CDR3: CASSQGRTADTDTQYF. CDR3 coding DNA: TGCGCCAGCAGTCAGGGCCGGACGGCCGACACAGATACGCAGTATTTT.

V usage is TRBV10-3 and J usage is TRBJ2-1, with TRBD2 matching over 8 bases. The CDR3 consists of 16 residues. Unmatched junction bases numbered 12, after V lost 7 bases and J lost 4 bases. Germline CDR1 ENHRY, CDR2 SYGVKD. CDR3 coding DNA: TGTGCCATCATGGCCCAAGCGGGAGAAAGGTACAATGAGCAGTTCTTC. Protein product: CAIMAQAGERYNEQFF.

The CDR3 DNA reads TGTGCCAGCAGTGAAGCTGTGGGAACGAACAATGAGCAGTTCTTC. Translation gives CASSEAVGTNNEQFF. The J gene is TRBJ2-1, the V gene TRBV2; D ambiguous. CDR1 is SNHLY and CDR2 is FYNNEI in the germline V gene. The CDR3 loop spans 15 amino acids. Trimming took off 0 bases at V and 5 bases at J, with 11 bases between the two ends.

The chain recombines TRBV6-5 with TRBJ1-3; D not resolved. The CDR3 has 13 amino acids. Germline V gene sequence: CDR1 MNHEY, CDR2 SVGAGI. Trimming took off 5 bases at V and 7 bases at J, with 12 bases between the two ends. The CDR3 DNA reads as TGTGCCAGCAGTCGACGGGAAGGGAACACCATATATTTT. This codes for CASSRREGNTIYF.

The chain has TRBV19 and TRBJ1-4, with 7 bases lining up with TRBD1. CDR3 length: 15 residues. Germline V lookup: CDR1 LNHDA, CDR2 SQIVND (reference sequence). V gave up 6 bases and J gave up 5 bases; unmatched junction bases: 9. The CDR3 here is CASRGTVHANEKLFF. The DNA for the CDR3 is TGTGCCAGTAGGGGGACAGTTCATGCGAATGAAAAACTGTTTTTT.

The CDR3 spells CASSLGRSNTGELFF. CDR3 DNA: TGTGCCAGCAGCTTGGGCAGGTCGAACACCGGGGAGCTGTTTTTT. The gene calls are TRBV11-1 and TRBJ2-2; D gene ambiguous. Trimming removed 3 bases at V and 0 bases at J, with 8 bases between. Germline V gene lookup returns CDR1 SGHAT and CDR2 FQDESV (reference sequence). The CDR3 runs to 15 residues. Full variable domain (remainder filled in from reference TRBV11-1 and TRBJ2-2): EAEVAQSPRYKITEKSQAVAFWCDPISGHATLYWYRQILGQGPELLVQFQDESVVDDSQLPKDRFSAERLKGVDSTLKIQPAELGDSAMYLCASSLGRSNTGELFFGEGSRLTVL.

This clone was observed once. Relative to the germline gene, one junction end is altered; a read error may explain this. This sequence joins TRBV28 and TRBJ2-7, with unresolved D. The CDR3 sequence is 13 residues long. The germline CDR1 and CDR2 sequences are MDHEN and SYDVKM. The DNA for the CDR3 is TGTGCCAGCAGTTCAGGTCACTCCCACGAGCAGTACTTC. Translating it yields CASSSGHSHEQYF.